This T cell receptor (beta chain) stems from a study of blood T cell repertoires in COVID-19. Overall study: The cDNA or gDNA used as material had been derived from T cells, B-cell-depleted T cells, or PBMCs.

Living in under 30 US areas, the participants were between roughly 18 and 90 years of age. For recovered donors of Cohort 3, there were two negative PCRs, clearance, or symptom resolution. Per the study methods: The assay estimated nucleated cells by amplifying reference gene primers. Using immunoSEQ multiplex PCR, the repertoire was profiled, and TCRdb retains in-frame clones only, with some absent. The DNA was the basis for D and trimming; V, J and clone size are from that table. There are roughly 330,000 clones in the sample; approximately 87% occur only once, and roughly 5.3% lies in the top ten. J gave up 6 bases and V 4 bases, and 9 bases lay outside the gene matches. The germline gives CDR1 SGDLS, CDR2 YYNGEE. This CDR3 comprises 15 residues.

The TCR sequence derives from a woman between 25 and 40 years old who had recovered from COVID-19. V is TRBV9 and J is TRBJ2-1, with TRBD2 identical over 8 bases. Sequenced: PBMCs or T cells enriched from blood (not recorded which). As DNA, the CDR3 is TGTGCCAGCAGCCTCTCGGTAGCGGGGCTCAATGAGCAGTTCTTC. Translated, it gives CASSLSVAGLNEQFF. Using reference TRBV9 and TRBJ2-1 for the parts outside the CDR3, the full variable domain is DSGVTQTPKHLITATGQRVTLRCSPRSGDLSVYWYQQSLDQGLQFLIQYYNGEERAKGNILERFSAQQFPDLHSELNLSSLELGDSALYFCASSLSVAGLNEQFFGPGTRLTVL.